The 32 T cell receptor beta chains presented below share a single source sample, sequenced in a study of blood T cell repertoires in COVID-19. Profiled with immunoSEQ multiplex PCR; TCRdb holds only in-frame clones, not every one. The sample includes fewer than 350,000 clones, approximately 86% of them seen just once. What was sequenced was peripheral blood. The receptors stem from a woman aged 25 to 39 who had recovered from COVID-19.

The V and J genes are TRBV7-6 and TRBJ1-1, with 9 bases identical to TRBD1. The V gene end was trimmed by 5 bases and the J gene end by 4 bases; junction bases not matched to a gene: 2. Looked up from germline, CDR1 is SGHVS and CDR2 is FNYEAQ. CDR3 length equals 13 residues. The CDR3 nucleotides read TGTGCCAGCAGCCTGGGACAGGGCACTGAAGCTTTCTTT. Encoded protein: CASSLGQGTEAFF.

In DNA, the CDR3 is TGTGCCAGCAGCCCCGGACAGGGCTTCAATCAGCCCCAGCATTTT. Protein sequence: CASSPGQGFNQPQHF. The chain employs TRBV11-2 and TRBJ1-5; TRBD1 agrees at 8 bases. This CDR3 comprises 15 residues. J was trimmed by 3 bases and V by 5 bases; bases with no gene match: 6. Germline V gene data show CDR1 as SGHAT and CDR2 as FQNNGV.

The rearrangement links TRBV5-6 to TRBJ2-7; D gene ambiguous. This CDR3 contains 11 residues. CDR1 is SGHDT, CDR2 YYEEEE, per germline. The V and J ends lost 4 bases and 1 base respectively, with 3 bases between them. CDR3 nucleotide sequence: TGTGCCAGCAGCGTATCCTACGAGCAGTACTTC. It encodes CASSVSYEQYF.

The V gene is TRBV5-8, the J gene TRBJ1-6, with a weak D call TRBD1 (5 bases). Germline values: CDR1 SGHTS, CDR2 YDEGEE. V lost 3 bases and J 10 bases, leaving 14 bases between the germline ends. The CDR3 runs to 14 residues. The CDR3, as DNA: TGTGCCAGCAGCTGGGGGGGAGGGAAATCACCCCTCCACTTT. Its translation is CASSWGGGKSPLHF.

This clone was found a few times. The chain combines TRBV10-2 with TRBJ2-7, with TRBD1 as a possible D gene (5 bases). Germline-derived CDR1 and CDR2 are WSHSY and SAAADI. CDR3 length: 15 residues. V shed 3 bases and J shed 0 bases, with 12 bases lying between them. The CDR3: CASSEGAGLSYEQYF. The CDR3 region has the DNA TGCGCCAGCAGTGAAGGGGCCGGCCTCTCCTACGAGCAGTACTTC.

The chain employs TRBV7-2 and TRBJ2-7; 7 bases are shared with TRBD2. CDR3 length: 14 amino acids. V trimming: 4 bases; J trimming: 3 bases; junction bases outside the gene matches: 6. CDR1 and CDR2 from the germline V gene are SGHTA and FQGNSA. This CDR3 is CASSWEGRRYEQYF. The CDR3 DNA is TGTGCCAGCAGCTGGGAGGGACGGCGCTACGAGCAGTACTTC. Based on the CDR3 plus reference TRBV7-2 and TRBJ2-7, the full variable domain is GAGVSQSPSNKVTEKGKDVELRCDPISGHTALYWYRQSLGQGLEFLIYFQGNSAPDKSGLPSDRFSAERTGGSVSTLTIQRTQQEDSAVYLCASSWEGRRYEQYFGPGTRLTVT.

CDR3 nucleotide sequence: TGTGCCAGCAGCAAGGACAGCTCCTATAATTCACCCCTCCACTTT. It translates to CASSKDSSYNSPLHF. The chain is built from TRBV5-8 and TRBJ1-6; perhaps TRBD1 as D (6 bases). V was shortened by 4 bases and J by 0 bases, with 8 bases between the two germline ends. CDR3 length equals 15 residues. Germline V gene data show CDR1 as SGHTS and CDR2 as YDEGEE.

The chain recombines TRBV28 with TRBJ2-1; D possibly corresponds to TRBD2 (5 bases). CDR3 length: 15 amino acids. Trimming shortened V by 2 bases and J by 6 bases, and 14 bases separated the two germline ends. Germline loops: CDR1 MDHEN, CDR2 SYDVKM. CDR3 sequence reads: CASSLEAVYSNEQFF. DNA of the CDR3: TGTGCCAGCAGTTTAGAAGCGGTCTACAGCAATGAGCAGTTCTTC.

The V and J genes are TRBV5-1 and TRBJ2-1; 10 bases are shared with TRBD2. CDR3 length equals 16 residues. The V gene end was trimmed by 4 bases and the J gene end by 4 bases; junction bases not matched to a gene: 8. CDR1 and CDR2 from the germline V gene are SGHRS and YFSETQ. The CDR3 protein is CASSPLRTSGYNEQFF. Here the CDR3 DNA reads TGCGCCAGCAGCCCGCTCCGGACTAGCGGTTACAATGAGCAGTTCTTC.

J is TRBJ2-1 and V is TRBV29-1; TRBD2 matches 9 bases. The ends lost 0 bases at V and 2 bases at J; junction bases unmatched: 8. Germline lookup yields CDR1 SQVTM and CDR2 ANQGSEA. The CDR3 has 17 residues. The CDR3 nucleotides read TGCAGCGTTGAAGATCTCGAGTGGACTAGCGCCTACAATGAGCAGTTCTTC. Its translation is CSVEDLEWTSAYNEQFF.

The chain employs TRBV7-9 and TRBJ1-6, with 8 bases aligning to TRBD1. The CDR3 runs 16 residues. CDR1 is SEHNR and CDR2 is FQNEAQ in the germline V gene (reference sequence). V was pared by 1 base and J by 8 bases, with 7 bases of the junction left unmatched. CDR3: CASSLGRGRGDSPLHF. CDR3 coding DNA: TGTGCCAGCAGCTTAGGCAGGGGGCGCGGGGATTCACCCCTCCACTTT.

In nucleotides, the CDR3 is TGTGCCAGCAGCCGTCTGGATCTAGCGGTGAAAGAGACCCAGTACTTC. It translates to CASSRLDLAVKETQYF. This chain uses TRBV3-1 (or the pseudogene TRBV3-2) with TRBJ2-5, with 7 bases aligning to TRBD2. Germline values: CDR1 LGHDT, CDR2 YNNKEL (reference sequence). V was pared by 4 bases and J by 3 bases, with 11 bases of the junction left unmatched. CDR3 length: 16 residues.

V gene TRBV5-1 combines with J gene TRBJ2-7, with D hard to call. Germline V lookup: CDR1 SGHRS, CDR2 YFSETQ. The CDR3 totals 15 residues. V gave up 0 bases and J gave up 3 bases, with 13 bases separating them. CDR3 bases: TGCGCCAGCAGCTTGGGAGGTACTTTTAACTACGAGCAGTACTTC. Residues: CASSLGGTFNYEQYF.

The genes are TRBV6-2 or TRBV6-3 and TRBJ2-1, with 7 positions matching TRBD2. Unmatched junction bases numbered 16, after V lost 0 bases and J lost 8 bases. The CDR3 spans 18 residues. The germline gives CDR1 MNHEY, CDR2 SVGEGT. CDR3 in DNA: TGTGCCAGCAGTTACTCGATCGGTCAAAGCGGGATGTGGGATGAGCAGTTCTTC. Protein sequence: CASSYSIGQSGMWDEQFF.

The chain couples TRBV27 to TRBJ2-1; 8 bases agree with TRBD2. The junction had 4 bases not matched to a gene; V was cut back by 0 bases and J by 3 bases. Germline V CDR1 and CDR2: MNHEY, SMNVEV (reference sequence). CDR3 length equals 16 residues. As DNA, the CDR3 is TGTGCCAGCAGTTTATCGGTAGCGGGAAGCTACAATGAGCAGTTCTTC. Translation: CASSLSVAGSYNEQFF.

V and J are TRBV4-3 and TRBJ2-5, with 9 bases fitting TRBD1. The germline V gene has CDR1 LGHNA and CDR2 YSLEER. The CDR3 totals 12 residues. J lost 7 bases, V lost 4 bases, and 1 base had no gene match. CDR3 in amino acids: CASSLDRGTQYF. The DNA of the CDR3 is TGCGCCAGCAGCCTGGACAGGGGGACCCAGTACTTC.

This chain joins TRBV18 and TRBJ2-7, with 8 bases lining up with TRBD1. The CDR3 is 14 amino acids. Trimming at V came to 6 bases and at J to 4 bases, leaving 8 bases not matched to a gene. CDR1 KGHSH and CDR2 LQKENI come from the germline V gene. CDR3 region: CASSKPTGAYEQYF. CDR3 in DNA: TGTGCCAGCTCGAAACCGACAGGGGCTTACGAGCAGTACTTC.

The V and J genes are TRBV9 and TRBJ2-3; possibly TRBD2 for D (6 bases). Per the germline V gene, CDR1 is SGDLS and CDR2 is YYNGEE. This CDR3 contains 14 residues. V shed 3 bases and J shed 1 base, with 9 bases lying between them. The CDR3 sequence: CASSGRARTDTQYF. As DNA, the CDR3 is TGTGCCAGCAGCGGGAGGGCGCGCACAGATACGCAGTATTTT.

This chain joins TRBV14 and TRBJ2-7; 10 bases fit TRBD2. Germline assignment: CDR1 SGHDN and CDR2 FVKESK. The CDR3 runs to 15 residues. V lost 2 bases to trimming and J lost 2 bases; unmatched junction nucleotides: 3. CDR3 sequence (DNA): TGTGCCAGCAGCCAATATAGCGGGGGGACCTACGAGCAGTACTTC. Translated: CASSQYSGGTYEQYF.

The rearrangement links TRBV5-6 to TRBJ2-7, with D possibly TRBD1 on 6 matching bases. CDR1 SGHDT and CDR2 YYEEEE come from the germline V gene. This CDR3 contains 16 residues. Trimming removed 2 bases from V and 7 bases from J, with 22 bases in between. The CDR3 bases are TGTGCCAGCAGCTTCTATTCTGGACAGACCCTTTTGGAGCAGTACTTC. Amino acids: CASSFYSGQTLLEQYF.

In its sample, this clone was seen a few times. This sequence joins TRBV6-5 and TRBJ2-1, with a tentative D call TRBD2 (6 bases). The CDR3 extends over 12 amino acids. Trimming pared 6 bases from V and 10 bases from J, leaving 13 bases between. Germline V gives CDR1 MNHEY, CDR2 SVGAGI. CDR3 DNA: TGTGCCAGCAGATACGGGACTGGCGAGCAGTTCTTC. Residues: CASRYGTGEQFF.

This sequence joins TRBV7-9 and TRBJ1-4; D not resolved. Trimming stripped 3 bases from V and 7 bases from J, with 9 bases between. The CDR3 is 13 residues long. Germline V gene sequence: CDR1 SEHNR, CDR2 FQNEAQ (reference sequence). The CDR3 protein is CASSFEVGEKLFF. The CDR3 region has the DNA TGTGCCAGCAGCTTTGAAGTCGGTGAAAAACTGTTTTTT.

J is TRBJ1-1 and V is TRBV5-1; no clear D gene. The CDR3 totals 13 residues. Trimming removed 2 bases at V and 3 bases at J, with 8 bases between. CDR1 is SGHRS, CDR2 YFSETQ, per germline. The CDR3 region has the DNA TGCGCCAGCAGCTTAAGCGGGGACACTGAAGCTTTCTTT. Amino acids: CASSLSGDTEAFF.

CDR3 nucleotide sequence: TGTGCCAGCAGTTACAGGACAGGGTGGGCTGGCTACACCTTC. This sequence encodes CASSYRTGWAGYTF. The chain has TRBV6-5 and TRBJ1-2; 8 nucleotides agree with TRBD1. Germline V lookup: CDR1 MNHEY, CDR2 SVGAGI. The CDR3 covers 14 residues. J gave up 7 bases and V 2 bases, and 6 bases lay outside the gene matches.

V gene TRBV30 combines with J gene TRBJ1-1, with 9 bases that match TRBD1. The CDR3 covers 11 residues. Per the germline V gene, CDR1 is GTSNPN and CDR2 is SVGIG (reference sequence). Unmatched junction bases numbered 4, after V lost 4 bases and J lost 10 bases. CDR3 amino acids: CAWKQGAGAFF. Here the CDR3 DNA reads TGTGCCTGGAAACAGGGGGCGGGAGCTTTCTTT. The full variable domain, rest sourced from reference TRBV30 and TRBJ1-1, is SQTIHQWPATLVQPVGSPLSLECTVEGTSNPNLYWYRQAAGRGLQLLFYSVGIGQISSEVPQNLSASRPQDRQFILSSKKLLLSDSGFYLCAWKQGAGAFFGQGTRLTVV.

This clone has more than one count but fewer than ten. The J gene is TRBJ1-2, the V gene TRBV6-5; D uncertain. The CDR3 is 15 residues long. V lost 2 bases and J 0 bases, leaving 10 bases between the germline ends. Germline V gene lookup returns CDR1 MNHEY and CDR2 SVGAGI. The CDR3 DNA is TGTGCCAGCAGTTACGAGCGGGGAGCTAACTATGGCTACACCTTC. This encodes CASSYERGANYGYTF.

The genes are TRBV28 and TRBJ1-5; a weak D match, TRBD1 (6 bases). Trimming pared 7 bases from V and 7 bases from J, leaving 17 bases between. From germline, CDR1 is MDHEN and CDR2 SYDVKM. This CDR3 region has 14 residues. The CDR3 nucleotides are TGTGCCAGCATAAATGGGGGGGGCCAGCAGCCCCAGCATTTT. As protein: CASINGGGQQPQHF.

This clone was seen just once. J is TRBJ1-1 and V is TRBV30; possibly TRBD1 for D (5 bases). CDR1 and CDR2 (germline): GTSNPN, SVGIG (reference sequence). V lost 4 bases, J lost 6 bases, and 12 bases lay in between. This CDR3 is built from 12 residues. The DNA for the CDR3 is TGTGCCTGGACTCCAGGGCGATCTGAAGCTTTCTTT. It codes for CAWTPGRSEAFF.

This clone was detected a few times. CDR3 DNA: TGTGCCAGCAGCCCGGGAGAATGGGGAAATTCACCCCTCCACTTT. Residues: CASSPGEWGNSPLHF. The V and J genes are TRBV7-2 and TRBJ1-6; no definite D call. V shed 5 bases and J shed 7 bases, with 15 bases lying between them. Germline V gene lookup returns CDR1 SGHTA and CDR2 FQGNSA. This CDR3 has 15 amino acids.

The rearrangement links TRBV5-4 to TRBJ2-7; D is ambiguous. V lost 0 bases to trimming and J lost 6 bases, with 7 bases between them. Germline V gene data show CDR1 as SGHNT and CDR2 as YYREEE (reference sequence). The CDR3 covers 12 residues. The CDR3 DNA follows: TGTGCCAGCAGCTTGGACGGGTTCGAGCAGTACTTC. This gives the protein CASSLDGFEQYF.

This chain uses TRBV24-1 with TRBJ2-1, with 7 positions matching TRBD2. Germline values: CDR1 KGHDR, CDR2 SFDVKD. J lost 5 bases, V lost 4 bases, and 10 bases had no gene match. There are 16 residues in the CDR3. The chain's CDR3 is CATSEPTSAGDNEQFF. The CDR3 DNA follows: TGTGCCACCAGTGAGCCCACTAGCGCTGGGGACAATGAGCAGTTCTTC.

The chain uses TRBV5-4 and TRBJ2-7; a weak D match, TRBD1 (5 bases). The CDR3 has 14 residues. Germline V CDR1 and CDR2: SGHNT, YYREEE (reference sequence). With 4 bases removed from V and 2 bases from J, the gap between germline ends came to 13 bases. The CDR3 nucleotides are TGTGCCAGCAGCAGCCGACAGAGTGCCTACGAGCAGTACTTC. Residues: CASSSRQSAYEQYF.